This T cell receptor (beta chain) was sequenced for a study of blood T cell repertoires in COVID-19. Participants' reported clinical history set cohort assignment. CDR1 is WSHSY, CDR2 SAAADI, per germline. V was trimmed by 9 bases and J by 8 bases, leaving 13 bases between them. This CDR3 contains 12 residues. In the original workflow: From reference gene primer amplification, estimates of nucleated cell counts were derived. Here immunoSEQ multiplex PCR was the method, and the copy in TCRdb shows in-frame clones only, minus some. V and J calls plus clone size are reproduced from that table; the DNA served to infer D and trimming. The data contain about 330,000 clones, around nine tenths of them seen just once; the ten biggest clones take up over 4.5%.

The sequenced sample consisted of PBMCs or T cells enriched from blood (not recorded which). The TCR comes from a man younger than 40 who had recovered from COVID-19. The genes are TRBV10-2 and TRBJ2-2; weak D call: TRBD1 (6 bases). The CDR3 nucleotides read TGCGCCAGTACCACAGGGTCTGGGGAGCTGTTTTTT. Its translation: CASTTGSGELFF.